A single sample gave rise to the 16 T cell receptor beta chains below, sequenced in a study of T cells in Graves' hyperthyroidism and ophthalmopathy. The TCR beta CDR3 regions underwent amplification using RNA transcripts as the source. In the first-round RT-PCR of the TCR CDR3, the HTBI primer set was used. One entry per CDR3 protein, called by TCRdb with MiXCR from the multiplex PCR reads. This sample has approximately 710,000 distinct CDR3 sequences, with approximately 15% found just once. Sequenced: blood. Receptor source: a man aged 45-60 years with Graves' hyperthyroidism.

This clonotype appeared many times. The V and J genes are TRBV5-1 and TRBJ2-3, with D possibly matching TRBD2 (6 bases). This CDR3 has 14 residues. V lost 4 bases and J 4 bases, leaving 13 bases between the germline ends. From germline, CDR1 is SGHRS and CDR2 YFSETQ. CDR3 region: CASSHGGMADTQYF. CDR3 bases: TGCGCCAGCAGCCATGGCGGGATGGCAGATACGCAGTATTTT. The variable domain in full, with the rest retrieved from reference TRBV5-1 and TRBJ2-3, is KAGVTQTPRYLIKTRGQQVTLSCSPISGHRSVSWYQQTPGQGLQFLFEYFSETQRNKGNFPGRFSGRQFSNSRSEMNVSTLELGDSALYLCASSHGGMADTQYFGPGTRLTVL.

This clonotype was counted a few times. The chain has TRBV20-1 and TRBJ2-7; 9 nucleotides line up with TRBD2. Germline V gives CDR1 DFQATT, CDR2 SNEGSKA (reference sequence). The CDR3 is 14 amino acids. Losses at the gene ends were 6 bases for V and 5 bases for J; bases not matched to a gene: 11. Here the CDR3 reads CSAIDSGSMNEQYF. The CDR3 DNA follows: TGCAGTGCAATAGATAGCGGGAGTATGAACGAGCAGTACTTC.

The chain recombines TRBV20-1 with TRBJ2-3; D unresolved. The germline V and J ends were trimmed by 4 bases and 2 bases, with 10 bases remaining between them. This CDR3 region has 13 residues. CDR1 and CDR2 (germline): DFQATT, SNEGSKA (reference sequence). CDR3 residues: CSAMDPYTDTQYF. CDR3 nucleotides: TGCAGTGCTATGGACCCTTACACAGATACGCAGTATTTT.

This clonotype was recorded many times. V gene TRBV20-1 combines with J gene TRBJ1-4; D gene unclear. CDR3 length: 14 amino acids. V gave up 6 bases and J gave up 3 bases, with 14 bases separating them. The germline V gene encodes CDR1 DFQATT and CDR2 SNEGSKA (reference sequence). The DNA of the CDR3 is TGCAGTGCGGAGTGGGTAGGCTCTAATGAAAAACTGTTTTTT. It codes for CSAEWVGSNEKLFF.

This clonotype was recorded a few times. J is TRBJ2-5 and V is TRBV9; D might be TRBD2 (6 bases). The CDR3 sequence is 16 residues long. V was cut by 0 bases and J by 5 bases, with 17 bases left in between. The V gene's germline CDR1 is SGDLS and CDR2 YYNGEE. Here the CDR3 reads CASSVGFLREAETQYF. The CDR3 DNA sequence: TGTGCCAGCAGCGTAGGGTTTTTGAGGGAGGCGGAGACCCAGTACTTC.

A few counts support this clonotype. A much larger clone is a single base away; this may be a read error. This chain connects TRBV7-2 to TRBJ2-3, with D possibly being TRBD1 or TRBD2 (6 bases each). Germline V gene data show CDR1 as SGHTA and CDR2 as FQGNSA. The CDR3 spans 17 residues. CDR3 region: CASGLGGGRRATDTQYF. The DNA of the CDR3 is TGTGCCAGCGGCTTAGGAGGGGGACGGAGAGCCACAGATACGCAGTATTTT.

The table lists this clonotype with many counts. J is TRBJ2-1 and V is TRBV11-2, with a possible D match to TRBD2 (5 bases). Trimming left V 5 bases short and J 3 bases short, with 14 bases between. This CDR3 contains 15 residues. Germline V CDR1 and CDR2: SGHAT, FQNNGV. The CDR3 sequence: CASSQRPGFYNEQFF. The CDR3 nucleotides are TGTGCCAGCAGCCAGAGACCGGGATTCTACAATGAGCAGTTCTTC.

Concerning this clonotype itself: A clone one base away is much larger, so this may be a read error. Here the CDR3 reads CASNREGADTQYF. In DNA form, the CDR3 reads TGTGCCAGCAACAGGGAGGGGGCAGATACGCAGTATTTT. The chain has TRBV2 and TRBJ2-3; D is perhaps TRBD2 (7 bases). Trimming pared 7 bases from V and 4 bases from J, leaving 12 bases between. Germline V gene lookup returns CDR1 SNHLY and CDR2 FYNNEI. The CDR3 length is 13 residues. The full variable domain, rest sourced from reference TRBV2 and TRBJ2-3, is EPEVTQTPSHQVTQMGQEVILRCVPISNHLYFYWYRQILGQKVEFLVSFYNNEISEKSEIFDDQFSVERPDGSNFTLKIRSTKLEDSAMYFCASNREGADTQYFGPGTRLTVL.

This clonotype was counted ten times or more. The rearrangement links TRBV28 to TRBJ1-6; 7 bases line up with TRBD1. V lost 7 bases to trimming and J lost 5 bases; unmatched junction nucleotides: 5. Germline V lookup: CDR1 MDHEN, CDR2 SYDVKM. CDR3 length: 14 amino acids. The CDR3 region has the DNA TGTGCCAGCATTGGCGGGACAGATAATTCACCCCTCCACTTT. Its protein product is CASIGGTDNSPLHF.

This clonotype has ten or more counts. The DNA of the CDR3 is TGTGCCAGCAGTCTTGAGTCCGGGGAGCTGTTTTTT. It yields the protein CASSLESGELFF. V and J are TRBV2 and TRBJ2-2; no firm D call. This CDR3 is 12 amino acids long. Germline V gene lookup returns CDR1 SNHLY and CDR2 FYNNEI. The germline V and J ends were trimmed by 5 bases and 6 bases, with 7 bases remaining between them.

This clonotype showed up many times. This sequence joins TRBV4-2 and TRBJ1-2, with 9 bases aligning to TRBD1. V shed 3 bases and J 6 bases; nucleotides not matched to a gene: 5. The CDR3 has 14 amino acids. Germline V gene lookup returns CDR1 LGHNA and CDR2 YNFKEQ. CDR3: CASSQEQGANGYTF. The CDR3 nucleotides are TGTGCCAGCAGCCAGGAACAGGGGGCGAATGGCTACACCTTC.

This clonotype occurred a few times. The CDR3 is CASSPRGDGEQFF. The CDR3 DNA sequence: TGCGCCAGCAGCCCTCGGGGGGACGGGGAGCAGTTCTTC. V and J are TRBV4-3 and TRBJ2-1, with 7 bases matching TRBD2. This CDR3 has 13 residues. Germline V lookup: CDR1 LGHNA, CDR2 YSLEER. V gave up 4 bases and J gave up 10 bases; unmatched junction bases: 7.

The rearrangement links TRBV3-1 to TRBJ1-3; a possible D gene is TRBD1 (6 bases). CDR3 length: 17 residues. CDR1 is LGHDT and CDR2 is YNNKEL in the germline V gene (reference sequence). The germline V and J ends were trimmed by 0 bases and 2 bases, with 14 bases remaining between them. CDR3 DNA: TGTGCCAGCAGCCAAGATAAGGAGGGGACACCTGGAAACACCATATATTTT. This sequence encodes CASSQDKEGTPGNTIYF.

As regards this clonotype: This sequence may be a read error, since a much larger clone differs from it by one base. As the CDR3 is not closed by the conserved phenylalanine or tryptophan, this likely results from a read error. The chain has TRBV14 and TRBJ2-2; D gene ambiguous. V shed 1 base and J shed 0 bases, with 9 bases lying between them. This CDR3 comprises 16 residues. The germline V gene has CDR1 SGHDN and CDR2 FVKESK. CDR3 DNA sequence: TGTGCCAGCAGCCAAGCGACCAGACCGAACACCGGGGAGCTGTTTTCT. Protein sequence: CASSQATRPNTGELFS.

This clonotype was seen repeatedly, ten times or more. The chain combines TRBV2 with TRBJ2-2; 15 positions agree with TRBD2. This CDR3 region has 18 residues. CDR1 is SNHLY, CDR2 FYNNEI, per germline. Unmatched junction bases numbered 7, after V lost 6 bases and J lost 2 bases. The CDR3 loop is CASRTGLAGGPNTGELFF. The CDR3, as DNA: TGTGCCAGCAGGACGGGACTAGCGGGAGGCCCAAACACCGGGGAGCTGTTTTTT.

CDR3 DNA: TGTGCCAGCAGCTCCGGACTAGCGGTAGAGACCCAGTACTTC. The encoded protein is CASSSGLAVETQYF. The chain recombines TRBV11-2 with TRBJ2-5; TRBD2 aligns across 10 bases. This CDR3 comprises 14 residues. J was trimmed by 4 bases and V by 4 bases; bases with no gene match: 3. The germline V gene encodes CDR1 SGHAT and CDR2 FQNNGV.